The next 20 T cell receptor beta chains were all read from a single sample in a study of CD8+ T cells in alopecia areata. Stated treatment: oral pan-JAK inhibitor, 5-10 mg twice daily. It was cDNA, reverse transcribed from extracted RNA, that served as the sequencing template. Sequenced by immunoSEQ multiplex PCR; TCRdb stores in-frame clones only, minus some. Of 150,000 to 200,000 clones in the sample, roughly 50% were seen once. Source: CD8+ T cells sorted from blood, taken at week 24, from a patient treated with tofacitinib. These receptors all stem from a human donor with alopecia areata.

The chain combines TRBV5-6 with TRBJ1-2, with D uncertain. The CDR3 length is 15 residues. CDR1 and CDR2 from the germline V gene are SGHDT and YYEEEE. Trimming removed 1 base at V and 2 bases at J, with 12 bases between. For the CDR3, the DNA is TGTGCCAGCAGCTTGTACAGTGCTTTAAACTATGGCTACACCTTC. Amino acid sequence: CASSLYSALNYGYTF.

The chain carries TRBV9 and TRBJ2-7, with TRBD2 matching over 8 bases. Germline CDR1 reads SGDLS; CDR2 reads YYNGEE. V gave up 4 bases and J gave up 0 bases; unmatched junction bases: 6. The CDR3 has 15 residues. This CDR3 is CASSPRSGSSYEQYF. In DNA form, the CDR3 reads TGTGCCAGCAGCCCTAGAAGCGGGAGCTCCTACGAGCAGTACTTC.

In this sample, this clone turned up a few times. The rearrangement uses TRBV27 and TRBJ2-2; no clear D gene. Germline V CDR1 and CDR2: MNHEY, SMNVEV (reference sequence). The V and J ends lost 2 bases and 7 bases respectively, with 8 bases between them. This CDR3 is 13 amino acids long. In nucleotides, the CDR3 is TGTGCCAGCAGTTTAACCCTCGGCGGGGAGCTGTTTTTT. It translates to CASSLTLGGELFF.

The chain uses TRBV30 and TRBJ1-2; no clear D. Germline V gives CDR1 GTSNPN, CDR2 SVGIG (reference sequence). The CDR3 is 13 amino acids. V dropped 1 base and J dropped 6 bases, with 12 bases sitting between them. The chain's CDR3 is CAWSEAHRDGYTF. For the CDR3, the DNA is TGTGCCTGGAGTGAGGCCCATCGGGATGGCTACACCTTC.

The genes are TRBV11-2 and TRBJ1-2; 7 bases are shared with TRBD1. The CDR3 extends over 17 amino acids. In germline, CDR1 is SGHAT, CDR2 FQNNGV. The V and J ends lost 6 bases and 0 bases, in that order; junction bases with no gene match: 13. CDR3 DNA sequence: TGTGCCAGCAGTCAAATACAGGGGACATTGGCTAACTATGGCTACACCTTC. It translates to CASSQIQGTLANYGYTF. Based on the CDR3 plus reference TRBV11-2 and TRBJ1-2, the full variable domain is EAGVAQSPRYKIIEKRQSVAFWCNPISGHATLYWYQQILGQGPKLLIQFQNNGVVDDSQLPKDRFSAERLKGVDSTLKIQPAKLEDSAVYLCASSQIQGTLANYGYTFGSGTRLTVV.

The chain links TRBV13 to TRBJ1-6; D remains unclear. This CDR3 is built from 12 residues. The germline V and J ends were trimmed by 0 bases and 11 bases, with 5 bases remaining between them. Germline assignment: CDR1 PRHDT and CDR2 FYEKMQ (reference sequence). CDR3 nucleotides: TGTGCCAGCAGCTTAGGAGCGGCACCCCTCCACTTT. It codes for CASSLGAAPLHF. The whole variable domain, remainder taken from reference TRBV13 and TRBJ1-6, is AAGVIQSPRHLIKEKRETATLKCYPIPRHDTVYWYQQGPGQDPQFLISFYEKMQSDKGSIPDRFSAQQFSDYHSELNMSSLELGDSALYFCASSLGAAPLHFGNGTRLTVT.

This clone was detected only a few times. CDR3 in DNA: TGTGCCATCCCTAGCACAGATACGCAGTATTTT. Residues: CAIPSTDTQYF. The chain is built from TRBV7-9 and TRBJ2-3; D is ambiguous. The CDR3 is 11 amino acids. Germline loops: CDR1 SEHNR, CDR2 FQNEAQ (reference sequence). The V end was cut by 10 bases, the J end by 0 bases, with 5 bases between.

This clone was seen a handful of times. The V and J genes are TRBV4-3 and TRBJ1-5, with a weak D call TRBD1 (5 bases). The CDR3 extends over 15 amino acids. Germline lookup yields CDR1 LGHNA and CDR2 YSLEER. V was cut by 3 bases and J by 3 bases, with 12 bases left in between. This CDR3 is CASSQNRNPNQPQHF. The CDR3 DNA reads as TGCGCCAGCAGCCAGAACAGGAACCCCAATCAGCCCCAGCATTTT.

The chain joins TRBV5-6 to TRBJ2-1, with D perhaps matching TRBD1 (7 bases). The CDR3 runs 15 residues. Deletions cut 0 bases from V and 8 bases from J, with 15 bases between. Germline V CDR1 and CDR2: SGHDT, YYEEEE. The CDR3: CASSLEEGAWDEQFF. The CDR3 DNA reads TGTGCCAGCAGCTTGGAGGAGGGGGCCTGGGATGAGCAGTTCTTC.

V gene TRBV2 combines with J gene TRBJ2-7; D is undetermined. V dropped 6 bases and J dropped 6 bases, with 15 bases sitting between them. Germline assignment: CDR1 SNHLY and CDR2 FYNNEI. The CDR3 extends over 13 amino acids. The CDR3 protein is CASSPDPSGEQYF. CDR3 sequence (DNA): TGTGCCAGCAGCCCCGACCCATCCGGCGAGCAGTACTTC. The whole variable domain, remainder taken from reference TRBV2 and TRBJ2-7, is EPEVTQTPSHQVTQMGQEVILRCVPISNHLYFYWYRQILGQKVEFLVSFYNNEISEKSEIFDDQFSVERPDGSNFTLKIRSTKLEDSAMYFCASSPDPSGEQYFGPGTRLTVT.

V usage is TRBV13 and J usage is TRBJ1-2; no firm D call. With 5 bases removed from V and 6 bases from J, the gap between germline ends came to 16 bases. The germline V gene has CDR1 PRHDT and CDR2 FYEKMQ (reference sequence). The CDR3 covers 14 residues. The CDR3 DNA follows: TGTGCCAGCAGCCCTAGTCTGGGAGAAAATGGCTACACCTTC. This sequence encodes CASSPSLGENGYTF. Full variable domain (missing parts from reference TRBV13 and TRBJ1-2): AAGVIQSPRHLIKEKRETATLKCYPIPRHDTVYWYQQGPGQDPQFLISFYEKMQSDKGSIPDRFSAQQFSDYHSELNMSSLELGDSALYFCASSPSLGENGYTFGSGTRLTVV.

This clone came up once. V is TRBV27 and J is TRBJ2-7, with 11 bases matching TRBD1. This CDR3 region has 14 residues. Germline V gene lookup returns CDR1 MNHEY and CDR2 SMNVEV (reference sequence). After removal of 5 bases from V and 3 bases from J, the junction contained 3 bases not matched to a gene. In nucleotides, the CDR3 is TGTGCCAGCAGTCCGGACAGGGGGCTCTACGAGCAGTACTTC. Translated: CASSPDRGLYEQYF.

The rearrangement joins TRBV27 to TRBJ1-2; D uncertain. CDR1 is MNHEY, CDR2 SMNVEV, per germline (reference sequence). The CDR3 covers 16 residues. V was pared by 4 bases and J by 1 base, with 16 bases between. The CDR3 is CASSSLSTSGNYGYTF. In nucleotides, the CDR3 is TGTGCCAGCAGTTCCCTCTCGACCTCGGGTAACTATGGCTACACCTTC.

This clone showed up just a few times. The chain has TRBV29-1 and TRBJ2-2, with D possibly being TRBD1 (5 bases). This CDR3 contains 16 residues. Trimming removed 1 base from V and 6 bases from J, with 18 bases in between. CDR1 and CDR2 (germline): SQVTM, ANQGSEA. The CDR3 is CSVEGSRGAVAGELFF. CDR3 nucleotide sequence: TGCAGCGTTGAAGGTAGTAGGGGCGCGGTCGCCGGGGAGCTGTTTTTT.

The chain couples TRBV6-5 to TRBJ2-2; D tentatively reads TRBD1 or TRBD2 (5 bases each). CDR3 length: 16 amino acids. Trimming pared 4 bases from V and 5 bases from J, leaving 17 bases between. Germline V gene data show CDR1 as MNHEY and CDR2 as SVGAGI. The CDR3 is CASSSGPLRRTGELFF. In nucleotides, the CDR3 is TGTGCCAGCAGTTCGGGACCCCTACGGAGGACCGGGGAGCTGTTTTTT.

This clone was counted only a few times. The genes are TRBV6-5 and TRBJ2-3; no definite D call. The V end was cut by 2 bases, the J end by 2 bases, with 5 bases between. This CDR3 comprises 13 residues. The germline gives CDR1 MNHEY, CDR2 SVGAGI. The CDR3 protein is CASSYRFTDTQYF. Written as DNA, the CDR3 is TGTGCCAGCAGTTACCGATTCACAGATACGCAGTATTTT.

This clone was seen a few times. The chain employs TRBV7-8 and TRBJ2-3; a weak D match, TRBD2 (7 bases). The V gene lost 4 bases and the J gene lost 6 bases, with 17 bases spanning the gap. This CDR3 comprises 15 residues. Per the germline V gene, CDR1 is SGHVS and CDR2 is FQNEAQ. Written as DNA, the CDR3 is TGTGCCAGCAGCTATACGAACCGGGGGGCGGATACGCAGTATTTT. It specifies CASSYTNRGADTQYF.

This clone was seen once. The V gene is TRBV25-1, the J gene TRBJ1-2; 9 nucleotides match TRBD1. Trimming cost V 3 bases and J 2 bases; bases outside gene matches: 1. CDR3 length: 14 residues. Germline V gene data show CDR1 as MGHDK and CDR2 as SYGVNS. The CDR3 coding sequence is TGTGCCAGCAGTGAGGGACAGGGAAACTATGGCTACACCTTC. Translating gives CASSEGQGNYGYTF.

This clone was picked up one time. This chain links TRBV30 with TRBJ1-6; D remains ambiguous. This CDR3 is built from 11 residues. The germline CDR1 and CDR2 sequences are GTSNPN and SVGIG (reference sequence). Trimming shortened V by 4 bases and J by 9 bases, and 7 bases separated the two germline ends. CDR3 DNA: TGTGCCTGGATTAGGTTTTCACCCCTCCACTTT. It is translated as CAWIRFSPLHF.

This clone was seen only a few times. Here the CDR3 reads CASSLDRVSYEQYF. CDR3 bases: TGTGCCAGCAGCCTGGACAGGGTGTCCTACGAGCAGTACTTC. This chain uses TRBV13 with TRBJ2-7; 8 bases are a match to TRBD1. With 5 bases clipped from V and 1 base from J, the junction kept 4 bases outside the gene matches. The CDR3 contains 14 residues. Germline values: CDR1 PRHDT, CDR2 FYEKMQ (reference sequence). The variable domain in full, with the rest retrieved from reference TRBV13 and TRBJ2-7, is AAGVIQSPRHLIKEKRETATLKCYPIPRHDTVYWYQQGPGQDPQFLISFYEKMQSDKGSIPDRFSAQQFSDYHSELNMSSLELGDSALYFCASSLDRVSYEQYFGPGTRLTVT.